This TCR beta chain appears in the sequencing data of a study of identical twins. Study-level results: Clonotypes of the beta chain that were abundant in cord blood carried fewer insertions (memory repertoires showed none).

In its sample, this clonotype was seen many times. What it binds is unknown. Healthy Caucasians, and only they, were the donors. The cDNA had a unique molecular identifier and a template-switch universal primer site. TCRdb used MiXCR to reprocess the 5' RACE reads, holding one entry per CDR3 protein. The sample lists hundreds of thousands of distinct CDR3 sequences, 8.5% to 9% occurring once. There are 17 residues in the CDR3. Between the trimmed V and J ends, which lost 1 base and 0 bases, there was a span of 15 bases. These same data were also listed under a study on yellow fever vaccine responses in identical twins.

The chain employs TRBV12-3 or TRBV12-4 and TRBJ1-2; D ambiguous. This clonotype was sampled from a woman aged 18-35 years in good health. The sample comprised PBMCs. The CDR3 loop is CASSLDIGTPSNYGYTF. CDR3 coding DNA: TGTGCCAGCAGTTTAGATATCGGTACACCCTCTAACTATGGCTACACCTTC.